This T cell receptor beta chain was identified in a study of spatial heterogeneity in lung cancer. This clonotype has a handful of counts. Every TCR cDNA molecule carried a tag that served as a unique molecular identifier. TCRdb reanalysed the 5' RACE reads using MiXCR and keeps one entry per CDR3 protein. The sample has roughly 32,000 distinct CDR3 sequences; under 11% are singletons. Noted time point: blood at routine non-recurrence follow-up after resection. CDR1 is MDHEN, CDR2 SYDVKM, per germline. J gave up 3 bases and V 5 bases, and 7 bases lay outside the gene matches. The length of the CDR3 is 15 residues.

The source material was PBMCs, sampled at follow-up. The V and J genes are TRBV28 and TRBJ1-5; TRBD1 agrees at 7 bases. The clonotype was recovered from a female donor with early-stage non-small cell lung cancer. CDR3 amino acids: CASSPSQGYNQPQHF. The CDR3 region has the DNA TGTGCCAGCAGTCCCTCACAGGGGTACAATCAGCCCCAGCATTTT.